The T cell receptor (beta chain) under discussion was sequenced for a study of cytomegalovirus exposure and HLA in healthy donors (dated by TCRdb to between 2016 and 2019). About the investigation overall: According to an earlier analysis of a few hundred of the donors, some 170 million T cells yielded 117 million unique TCR beta sequences and about 280 Gb of sequence data. To predict cytomegalovirus infection status, the study brought together high-throughput TCR immunosequencing, statistical association of individual TCRs with disease status, and machine learning. A few DR-DQ haplotypes were treated as single units for association and clustering because of strong linkage in the cohort. The number of donors typed differed by locus, with 629-630 for A, B, C, DRB1 and DQB1, roughly 520 for DQA1, about 610 for DPA1, and around 430 for DPB1. A later genetic analysis took genome-wide SNP genotypes for about 65% of the 666 donors and used that subset as a discovery cohort. The aim of the study was to test whether cataloging public T cell receptors could identify signatures of past pathogen exposure. Every discovery cohort repertoire had been produced on one sequencing platform. Among several hundred genotyped donors of the cohort, an average of around 220,000 unique TCR beta nucleotide sequences was sequenced per donor, of which approximately 18% were non-productive. In an earlier analysis of 550 to 700 of the donors, high-throughput TCR beta sequencing was used to judge whether each TCR beta V gene segment behaved as functional or pseudogenic. Along with the approximately 670-subject first cohort, a separate validation cohort of over a hundred different subjects was used. A later analysis re-analyzed previously published TCR beta repertoires from 660 or so donors and added high-resolution HLA genotyping to study TCR occurrence patterns. Donor age, sex, ethnicity and CMV serostatus were compiled together with the repertoire data. Of the 350 to 400 genotyped donors, about 80% fell in the genetic ancestry cluster associated with self-reported Caucasian donors. Around 320 gigabases of sequencing data and 70 million to 100 million unique TCR sequences were included in an early release covering roughly 700 HLA-typed donors. The later analysis used no new phenotypic data to find candidate immune exposures, relying instead on TCR beta sequences and their occurrence across donors. The T cell repertoires of roughly 660 subjects were profiled by immunosequencing and related to cytomegalovirus serostatus. Class I and class II HLA loci were covered by the typing at four-digit resolution.

The library relied on the immunoSEQ multiplex PCR assay. For the multiplex PCR, a mixture combining 60 forward primers for TCR Vbeta segments and 13 reverse primers for TCR Jbeta segments was used. Amplification of the CDR3 region of rearranged TCR beta genes was performed with a multiplex PCR assay on genomic DNA. The Illumina HiSeq System was used to sequence the amplified TCR beta libraries as 87-base-pair reads. In the paper's pipeline: Across the roughly 700 repertoires, a later analysis counted around 80 million unique TCR beta chains, roughly 11 million of which were shared by at least two donors. Raw reads were error-corrected and collapsed into unique sequences with a nearest-neighbor algorithm that merged closely related sequences to remove PCR and sequencing errors. V, D and J gene segments were assigned by aligning CDR3 sequences to IMGT reference sequences. Each retained sequence needed at least a six-nucleotide match to both a V gene segment and a J gene segment. A rearrangement counted as productive if the CDR3 had no stop codons and remained in frame with V and J, and every other rearrangement counted as non-productive. CDR3 was defined according to IMGT convention as the region running from the second conserved V-encoded cysteine to the conserved J-encoded phenylalanine. The earlier analysis of some 600 of the donors excluded sequences that lacked an unambiguous match to a single V gene segment. In an earlier analysis of a few hundred of the donors, a V segment was called functional when productive rearrangements were above 56.7%, and segregating when the standard deviation between donors exceeded 5%. A statistical classification framework was developed to diagnose cytomegalovirus status using the catalog of TCR beta chain sequences. In a later analysis, TCR nucleotide sequences were compared against IMGT/GENE-DB human TR gene sequences so that V and J genes could be assigned. In a later analysis, CDR3 sequences and most-parsimonious VDJ recombination scenarios were assigned using the TCRdist pipeline. In a later analysis, every TCR beta chain was defined by the combination of its CDR3 amino acid sequence and its V-gene family, and reads without a unique V-gene family were dropped. To address suspected cross-contamination and a sequencing artifact, a later analysis removed 592 highly shared, low-generation-probability nucleotide sequences. A later analysis calculated a clonal expansion index for each public chain from normalized within-repertoire ranks of inferred template counts. In a later analysis, generation probabilities were computed using a VDJ recombination model fitted to out-of-frame rearrangements, and the results were checked against IGoR. In a later analysis, hypergeometric tests were used to score TCR-TCR, TCR-HLA and TCR-CMV co-occurrence, with a repertoire-size bias correction applied to TCR pairs. In a later analysis, false discovery rates were estimated by permuting HLA or CMV assignments 20 times. A later analysis grouped co-occurring TCRs with DBSCAN, adding TCRdist sequence similarity when clustering within HLA-allele-positive subsets. Repertoires with fewer than 30,000 or more than 120,000 public chains, plus five repertoires with anomalous nucleotide sharing, were excluded from co-occurrence clustering. TCRdb took this table from immuneACCESS and kept in-frame rearrangements with V and J called. Such tables lack part of the clones; where checked against another copy, unresolved V genes explain under half of the gap, and the rest is unexplained. That table furnishes V, J and clone size, whereas the DNA furnished D and trimming. The sample's table lists a count of roughly 57,000 clones. The ten largest clones add up to roughly 12% of the sample.

The paper's findings and limits, for the study overall: In a later analysis, most CMV-associated TCR beta chains were found to appear HLA-restricted, with HLA associations seemingly driven largely by CMV exposure. A further reported finding was that TCR beta sequences accurately predicted the HLA-A and HLA-B alleles for most subjects in the first cohort. The classifier was reported to diagnose cytomegalovirus status with high specificity and sensitivity in both the original cohort and the validation cohort. According to a later analysis, TCR association rates differed among HLA loci, with DRB1 alleles showing the most associated TCRs and HLA-C alleles showing the fewest. An earlier analysis of around 500 of the donors showed that most TCR beta V segments appeared in productive rearrangements either about 87% or about 30% of the time, which broadly matched IMGT annotations. In a later analysis, HLA-associated TCR beta chains showed more clonal expansion and lower generation probabilities than non-associated chains that were equally common. In a later genetic analysis, fewer N-insertions in productive TCRs were reported among donors in an Asian-associated ancestry cluster than the 666-donor mean. The study gave a list of over 150 TCR beta chains associated with cytomegalovirus. A cluster of highly shared sequence variants was judged likely to represent a technical artifact of the sequencing pipeline. Linkage disequilibrium might explain the correlated functional status among segregating V segments, but an unknown experimental factor could not be excluded. In vitro tests confirmed that a few of the cytomegalovirus-associated TCR beta chains recognize cytomegalovirus antigens. Some IMGT-functional V segments, including TRBV6-2 and TRBV6-3, could not be distinguished by the 87-base-pair reads and were therefore excluded. According to a later analysis, parvovirus B19, influenza, CMV and Epstein-Barr virus appeared linked to several top co-occurrence clusters. At a false discovery rate of 0.05, a later analysis linked around 17,000 TCR beta sequences to specific HLA alleles. The authors suggested that the approach could potentially be generalized to other disease states and immunological phenotypes. The only immune exposure information available for the cohort was CMV serostatus. Because HLA typing was unavailable for some donors at each locus, only the typed subset was used in association tests. A later genetic analysis associated a missense DCLRE1C variant with V-gene and J-gene trimming of TCR beta chains, and an independent cohort replicated the association. While some public TCRs were present in many individuals, most TCR sequences turned up only very rarely across donors. Strong co-occurrence of HLA alleles, especially DR and DQ, made assigning TCR associations to individual alleles difficult. Sequencing depth was assumed to be roughly uniform across donors in the presence/absence analyses, though that assumption may not hold. This cohort had only TCR beta chains sequenced, and the lack of alpha or paired-chain data limited which features could be detected. Because counts were too low, fewer than 20 rarely observed V segments, including chromosome 9 orphons, were excluded from the earlier analysis of several hundred of the donors.

Taken from cysteine to phenylalanine, the CDR3 has 13 residues. Only the CDR3 portion is preserved as DNA: 39 bases, with reading frame beginning at the first base. In the germline V gene (reference sequence), CDR1 corresponds to LNHDA and CDR2 to SQIVND. V sheds 4 bases and J sheds 6 bases, leaving 11 bases between their ends. As regards this clone: This clone's antigen is unknown.

The cohort consisted of 600 to 700 healthy bone marrow donors. At the time of sampling, all cohort members were nominally healthy, though unrecorded immune exposures were likely present. The donor was CMV seropositive and was included in the group of about 290 seropositive cohort members. Each donor provided a peripheral blood sample, and peripheral blood mononuclear cells were used for TCR beta sequencing. The Qiagen DNeasy Blood Extraction Kit was used to extract genomic DNA from the blood cell samples. The receptor chain draws on TRBV19 and TRBJ2-3; 6 matching bases give a weak D call of TRBD1. This clonotype originated in a man between 18 and 35 years old in good health and CMV-seropositive. The specimen was PBMCs. CDR3 reads: CASSTQGSDTQYF. The sequenced DNA is TGTGCCAGTAGTACCCAGGGGTCCGATACGCAGTATTTT.